What follows are 8 T cell receptor beta chains derived from one specimen sequenced in a study of control samples from healthy donors and cancer patients. This table comes from immunoSEQ multiplex PCR, and its TCRdb copy is limited to in-frame clones, with some not included. The sample has about 140,000 clones, less than 95% seen once. Sequencing used blood. The receptors derive from a man aged 18 to 35 in good health.

V gene TRBV4-1 combines with J gene TRBJ1-1; TRBD1 might be the D (5 bases). The CDR3 sequence is 13 residues long. CDR1 is MGHRA and CDR2 is YSYEKL in the germline V gene. V lost 2 bases, J lost 7 bases, and 11 bases lay in between. CDR3 bases: TGCGCCAGCAGCCAAATAACGACAGTTGAAGCTTTCTTT. Its protein is CASSQITTVEAFF.

This rearrangement joins TRBV12-5 to TRBJ2-7; D perhaps matches TRBD2 (5 bases). V lost 4 bases and J lost 4, with 17 bases in between. The CDR3 is 15 residues long. Germline CDR1 LGHNT, CDR2 FRNRAP. The CDR3 here is CASGSPQLGKYEQYF. As DNA, the CDR3 is TGTGCTAGTGGTTCCCCTCAACTAGGCAAATACGAGCAGTACTTC.

This clone is a singleton in its sample. The chain recombines TRBV7-2 with TRBJ2-7, with D possibly TRBD2 on 5 matching bases. Trimming cost V 4 bases and J 1 base, with 8 bases left between them. This CDR3 spans 13 amino acids. Germline-derived CDR1 and CDR2 are SGHTA and FQGNSA. This chain's CDR3 is CASSSGGSYEQYF. The CDR3 nucleotides read TGTGCCAGCAGCTCCGGAGGTTCCTACGAGCAGTACTTC.

The CDR3 spells CSVAWGETEAFF. The CDR3 DNA is TGCAGCGTGGCGTGGGGCGAGACTGAAGCTTTCTTT. This chain joins TRBV29-1 and TRBJ1-1; D is perhaps TRBD1 (5 bases). V shed 6 bases and J shed 5 bases, with 13 bases lying between them. Germline V lookup: CDR1 SQVTM, CDR2 ANQGSEA. The CDR3 is 12 amino acids.

The V gene is TRBV4-2, the J gene TRBJ1-4; D unresolved. The CDR3 is made up of 13 amino acids. Trimming cost V 4 bases and J 6 bases, with 9 bases left between them. Germline loops: CDR1 LGHNA, CDR2 YNFKEQ. The CDR3 DNA follows: TGTGCCAGCAGCCCCCGCGCGGATGAAAAACTGTTTTTT. It is translated as CASSPRADEKLFF.

Written as DNA, the CDR3 is TGTGCCAGCAGCATAAACCCGAGCTCCTATAATTCACCCCTCCACTTT. Residues: CASSINPSSYNSPLHF. The chain recombines TRBV5-5 with TRBJ1-6; D is ambiguous. Germline V CDR1 and CDR2: SGHKS, YYEKEE (reference sequence). Between the trimmed V and J ends, which lost 4 bases and 0 bases, there was a span of 11 bases. The CDR3 has 16 amino acids.

The gene calls are TRBV30 and TRBJ2-2, with 9 positions matching TRBD2. The germline V gene has CDR1 GTSNPN and CDR2 SVGIG (reference sequence). The CDR3 has 14 amino acids. Germline trimming cut 5 bases from V and 7 bases from J; bases unmatched to any gene: 8. CDR3 in DNA: TGTGCCTGGCGAGCTAGCGGGGAAGGCGGGGAGCTGTTTTTT. Translation gives CAWRASGEGGELFF.

The V call is TRBV14, the J call TRBJ2-3, with a possible D match to TRBD1 (6 bases). Per the germline V gene, CDR1 is SGHDN and CDR2 is FVKESK. V was pared by 3 bases and J by 1 base, with 14 bases between. The CDR3 extends over 16 amino acids. CDR3 coding DNA: TGTGCCAGCAGCCAGTCCACAGGGTACGGCACAGATACGCAGTATTTT. Amino acid sequence: CASSQSTGYGTDTQYF.